This TCR beta chain emerged from a study of CD8 T cells in Susac syndrome. Random hexamers were used to reverse transcribe the RNA input (about 0.45 to 1 ug). Across 54 Vbeta and 13 Jbeta, immunoSEQ multiplex PCR amplified TCR beta CDR3. TCRdb re-analysed the immunoSEQ multiplex PCR reads in MiXCR, keeping a single row per CDR3 protein. The table shows fewer than 300,000 distinct CDR3 sequences, with around 83% occurring only once. The CDR3 totals 11 residues. Per the germline V gene, CDR1 is SQVTM and CDR2 is ANQGSEA. Deletions cut 6 bases from V and 5 bases from J, with 11 bases between. The patients who served as multiple sclerosis controls were treatment-naive and had stable or active relapsing-remitting disease that fulfilled the revised McDonald criteria.

The chain joins TRBV29-1 to TRBJ2-7; D is tentatively TRBD1 or TRBD2 (5 bases each). The source is a human donor with multiple sclerosis. Sequences were obtained from CD8+ T cells from PBMCs. CDR3 sequence reads: CSVVWGNEQYF. The CDR3 bases are TGCAGCGTAGTCTGGGGGAACGAGCAGTACTTC.